This section outlines one T cell receptor beta chain sequence together with its context. As yet, its antigen is unknown. This CDR3 region has 14 residues. V was shortened by 7 bases and J by 5 bases, with 17 bases between the two germline ends. Germline CDR1 and CDR2: SEHNR and FQNEAQ (reference sequence). The data were obtained in a study of cytomegalovirus exposure and HLA in healthy donors. Study-wide points: Highly shared variants forming one cluster were likely a sequencing artifact.

The primer mix had 60 Vbeta and 13 Jbeta primers. TCRdb keeps only in-frame clones here, not all; method: immunoSEQ multiplex PCR. The sample has around 130,000 clones; about 69% are singletons. Material: PBMCs. The V gene is TRBV7-9, the J gene TRBJ2-5; maybe TRBD1 (6 bases). The TCR sequence derives from a man aged 30 to 39 in good health and CMV-seronegative. As DNA, the CDR3 is TGTGCCAGCAAGAAGAATGGGGGCTTGGAGACCCAGTACTTC. Translating gives CASKKNGGLETQYF.